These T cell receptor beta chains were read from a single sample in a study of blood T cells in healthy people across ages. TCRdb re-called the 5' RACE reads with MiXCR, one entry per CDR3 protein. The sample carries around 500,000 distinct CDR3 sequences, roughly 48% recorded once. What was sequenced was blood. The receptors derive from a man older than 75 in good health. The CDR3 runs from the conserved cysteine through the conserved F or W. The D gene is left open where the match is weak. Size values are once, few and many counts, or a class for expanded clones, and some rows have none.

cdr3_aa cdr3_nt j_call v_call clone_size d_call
CSASRDPSPETQYF TGCAGTGCTAGTAGGGACCCCAGCCCAGAGACCCAGTACTTC TRBJ2-5 TRBV20-1 few NA
CSVEQQGVGGYTF TGCAGCGTTGAACAACAGGGCGTCGGCGGCTACACCTTC TRBJ1-2 TRBV29-1 few NA
CASSPHRLAGGGVRFF TGTGCCAGCAGTCCCCATAGACTAGCGGGAGGAGGAGTGCGGTTCTTC TRBJ2-1 TRBV27 once TRBD2
CASSTSGLSNQPQHF TGTGCCAGTAGTACCTCAGGGCTTAGCAATCAGCCCCAGCATTTT TRBJ1-5 TRBV19 NA NA
CASSKTRTGGSNEQFF TGCGCCAGCAGCAAGACCAGGACAGGGGGTAGCAATGAGCAGTTCTTC TRBJ2-1 TRBV4-3 NA TRBD1
CASSPWTSGGLSTDTQYF TGTGCCAGCAGCCCGTGGACTAGCGGGGGCCTTAGCACAGATACGCAGTATTTT TRBJ2-3 TRBV11-2 NA TRBD2
CASSSRGVHNEQFF TGCGCCAGCAGCTCCCGGGGTGTCCACAATGAGCAGTTCTTC TRBJ2-1 TRBV5-1 few NA
CASSLGLGLAGGGNQETQYF TGTGCCAGCAGCTTAGGTCTGGGACTAGCGGGAGGAGGGAACCAAGAGACCCAGTACTTC TRBJ2-5 TRBV7-2 NA TRBD2
CASSQSQGNEQYF TGTGCCAGCAGCCAGTCGCAGGGGAACGAGCAGTACTTC TRBJ2-7 TRBV7-2 few NA
CASSQERSTTEKLFF TGTGCCAGCAGCCAAGAGCGGAGCACTACTGAAAAACTGTTTTTT TRBJ1-4 TRBV4-2 few NA
CSAPHDGGISSPLHF TGCAGTGCTCCGCATGACGGTGGTATCAGCTCACCCCTCCACTTT TRBJ1-6 TRBV20-1 few NA
CASSRVGSGNNEQFF TGTGCCAGCAGCCGAGTCGGGTCGGGAAACAATGAGCAGTTCTTC TRBJ2-1 TRBV28 few NA
CASSFFQGSNYGYTF TGTGCCAGCAGCTTCTTTCAGGGTTCGAACTATGGCTACACCTTC TRBJ1-2 TRBV7-2 NA NA
CASSWGQGSLFF TGTGCCAGCAGCTGGGGACAGGGGTCACTGTTTTTT TRBJ1-4 TRBV7-9 NA TRBD1
CASSQVGAGATDTQYF TGCGCCAGCAGCCAAGTGGGGGCGGGAGCCACAGATACGCAGTATTTT TRBJ2-3 TRBV4-3 NA NA
CASSLAGSLGDTQYF TGTGCCAGCAGCTTAGCGGGTAGTCTCGGAGATACGCAGTATTTT TRBJ2-3 TRBV7-9 few NA